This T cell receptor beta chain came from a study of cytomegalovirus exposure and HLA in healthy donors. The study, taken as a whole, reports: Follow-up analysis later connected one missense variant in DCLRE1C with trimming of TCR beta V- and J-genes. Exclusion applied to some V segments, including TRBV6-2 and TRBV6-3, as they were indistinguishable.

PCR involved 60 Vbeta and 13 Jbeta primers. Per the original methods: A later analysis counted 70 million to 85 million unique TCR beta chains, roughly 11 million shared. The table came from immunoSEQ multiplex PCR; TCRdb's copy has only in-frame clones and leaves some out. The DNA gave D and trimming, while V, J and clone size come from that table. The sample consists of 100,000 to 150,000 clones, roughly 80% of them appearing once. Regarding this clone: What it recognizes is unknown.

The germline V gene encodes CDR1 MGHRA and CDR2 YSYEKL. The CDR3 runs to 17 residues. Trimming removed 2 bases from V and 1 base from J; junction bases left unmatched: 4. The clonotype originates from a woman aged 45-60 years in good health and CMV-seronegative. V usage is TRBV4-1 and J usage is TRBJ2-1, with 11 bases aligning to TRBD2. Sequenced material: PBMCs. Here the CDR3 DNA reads TGCGCCAGCAGCCAACCCACTAGCGGGAGATCCTACAATGAGCAGTTCTTC. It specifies CASSQPTSGRSYNEQFF.